Below, 8 T cell receptor beta chains from the same sample are listed, as sequenced in a study of blood T cell repertoires in COVID-19. Profiled with immunoSEQ multiplex PCR; TCRdb holds only in-frame clones, not every one. This sample has some 97,000 clones; approximately 90% occur once, and the top ten carry less than 2.5%. The sample taken for sequencing was peripheral blood. The receptors originated from a man over 45 with active COVID-19.

V is TRBV4-1 and J is TRBJ2-1; TRBD1 aligns across 9 bases. This CDR3 spans 15 amino acids. V was pared by 1 base and J by 8 bases, with 6 bases of the junction left unmatched. Per germline, CDR1 MGHRA and CDR2 YSYEKL. The CDR3 nucleotides read TGCGCCAGCAGCCAAGGACAGGGGGGGGGATATGAGCAGTTCTTC. Protein product: CASSQGQGGGYEQFF.

V gene TRBV6-5 combines with J gene TRBJ2-3; TRBD2 agrees at 10 bases. V shed 0 bases and J 3 bases; nucleotides not matched to a gene: 3. This CDR3 comprises 16 residues. CDR1 is MNHEY and CDR2 is SVGAGI in the germline V gene. The CDR3 protein is CASSYSGTSATDTQYF. The CDR3 DNA reads TGTGCCAGCAGTTACTCAGGGACTAGCGCGACAGATACGCAGTATTTT.

The J gene is TRBJ2-3, the V gene TRBV24-1, with 10 bases lining up with TRBD2. V was pared by 4 bases and J by 4 bases, with 10 bases of the junction left unmatched. This CDR3 comprises 17 residues. In germline, CDR1 is KGHDR, CDR2 SFDVKD. CDR3 nucleotide sequence: TGTGCCACCAGTGACCAAAAGCGGGAGGGCCCCCCAGATACGCAGTATTTT. This translates into CATSDQKREGPPDTQYF.

The chain is built from TRBV12-3 or TRBV12-4 and TRBJ1-2; maybe TRBD1 (5 bases). Trimming pared 5 bases from V and 5 bases from J, leaving 12 bases between. This CDR3 spans 13 amino acids. The CDR3 region is CASSRQSVYGYTF. The CDR3 DNA is TGTGCCAGCAGTAGACAGTCGGTTTATGGCTACACCTTC.

The chain recombines TRBV28 with TRBJ1-5, with D possibly TRBD1 on 5 matching bases. CDR3 length equals 17 residues. CDR1 and CDR2 (germline): MDHEN, SYDVKM. V shed 2 bases and J shed 4 bases, with 18 bases lying between them. The CDR3 loop is CASSLGRWGVRNQPQHF. The CDR3 DNA follows: TGTGCCAGCAGTTTAGGCCGGTGGGGGGTACGGAATCAGCCCCAGCATTTT.

The rearrangement links TRBV6-1 to TRBJ1-5, with 7 positions matching TRBD1. This CDR3 is built from 15 residues. Germline V lookup: CDR1 MNHNS, CDR2 SASEGT. Trimming at V came to 3 bases and at J to 6 bases, leaving 8 bases not matched to a gene. For the CDR3, the DNA is TGTGCCAGCAGTGACCACGGACAGGCAAGTCAGCCCCAGCATTTT. Its protein is CASSDHGQASQPQHF.

The chain recombines TRBV28 with TRBJ1-1; D may be TRBD1 (5 bases). The V gene lost 3 bases and the J gene lost 11 bases, with 10 bases spanning the gap. The CDR3 loop spans 11 amino acids. The germline CDR1 and CDR2 sequences are MDHEN and SYDVKM. CDR3 sequence (DNA): TGTGCCAGCAGTTTCAGGGATAGGGCTTTCTTT. This gives the protein CASSFRDRAFF.

V and J are TRBV11-2 and TRBJ1-1; D is unclear. This CDR3 has 14 residues. Germline V gene lookup returns CDR1 SGHAT and CDR2 FQNNGV. V was pared by 1 base and J by 5 bases, with 11 bases between. This CDR3 is CASSLAAGKTEAFF. CDR3 DNA sequence: TGTGCCAGCAGCTTAGCAGCGGGAAAAACTGAAGCTTTCTTT.